This entry lists 5 T cell receptor beta chains sequenced from one sample in a study of T cells after yellow fever vaccination. One entry per CDR3 protein results from TCRdb running MiXCR on the 5' RACE reads. This sample has around 250,000 distinct CDR3 sequences; around 7% occur once, and the top ten carry approximately 0.87%. Sample: CD4+ T cells sorted from PBMCs, taken 15 days after the yellow fever booster vaccination. These receptors were collected from a man aged 25-45 years who received the YFV17D yellow fever vaccine.

The sample holds a few counts of this clonotype. J is TRBJ2-2 and V is TRBV15, with D hard to call. The CDR3 contains 13 residues. Trimming took off 1 base at V and 3 bases at J, with 3 bases between the two ends. CDR1 and CDR2 (germline): LNHNV, YYDKDF (reference sequence). DNA of the CDR3: TGTGCCACCAGCAGAGCCCACACCGGGGAGCTGTTTTTT. As protein: CATSRAHTGELFF.

The chain uses TRBV18 and TRBJ2-1; 13 bases are shared with TRBD2. V lost 8 bases to trimming and J lost 6 bases; unmatched junction nucleotides: 4. CDR3 length: 14 residues. Germline-derived CDR1 and CDR2 are KGHSH and LQKENI. The CDR3 sequence is CASIRTSGSNEQFF. The DNA for the CDR3 is TGTGCCAGCATTCGGACTAGCGGGAGCAATGAGCAGTTCTTC.

The table lists this clonotype with a count of one. With a much larger clone just one base away, this may be a read error. The V call is TRBV27, the J call TRBJ1-4; D is unclear. This CDR3 comprises 15 residues. The V gene's germline CDR1 is MNHEY and CDR2 SMNVEV (reference sequence). V lost 0 bases and J lost 3, with 8 bases in between. The CDR3 sequence is CASSLSIGANEKLFF. In DNA form, the CDR3 reads TGTGCCAGCAGTTTATCGATAGGAGCTAATGAAAAACTGTTTTTT.

As regards this clonotype: The junction departs from the called germline gene at one end, perhaps through a read error. The rearrangement uses TRBV6-5 and TRBJ2-3; 9 bases line up with TRBD2. Germline V CDR1 and CDR2: MNHEY, SVGAGI. The CDR3 has 16 amino acids. This chain's CDR3 is CASSLPSSLAGGMNAF. In nucleotides, the CDR3 is TGTGCCAGCAGTTTACCTAGCTCACTGGCGGGAGGGATGAACGCTTTT.

This clonotype showed up just a few times. The V gene is TRBV29-1, the J gene TRBJ1-2, with no clear D. The CDR3 is 11 amino acids. Germline CDR1 is SQVTM and CDR2 is ANQGSEA. Deletions cut 7 bases from V and 6 bases from J, with 12 bases between. CDR3 amino acids: CSDRSLDGYTF. The CDR3 DNA reads TGCAGCGACCGGTCCTTGGATGGCTACACCTTC.